A selection of T cell receptor beta chains follows, all from one sample in a study of identical twins. TCRdb itself ran the 5' RACE reads through MiXCR, one entry per CDR3 protein. Found here are 500,000 to 700,000 distinct CDR3 sequences, under 8.5% of them singletons; the top ten hold over 1.5%. This sample also appeared in a second study, on yellow fever vaccine responses in identical twins.

Source material: PBMCs. These TCRs come from a woman younger than 30 in good health. Each CDR3 is given with its conserved first and last residue. Each record gives: D gene, CDR3 length, J gene, clone size, V gene, CDR3 protein, CDR3 DNA. D genes are given only for firm matches. Part of the rows lack a size; the others show once, few, many or a class for expanded clones.

D: TRBD1; length: 14; J: TRBJ2-1; size: .; V: TRBV12-3/TRBV12-4; CDR3: CASRTGAVGNEQFF; DNA: TGTGCCAGCAGGACAGGGGCCGTAGGCAATGAGCAGTTCTTC
D: TRBD2; length: 15; J: TRBJ2-2; size: many; V: TRBV2; CDR3: CAGRWGSGSTGELFF; DNA: TGTGCCGGCCGATGGGGTAGCGGGAGTACCGGGGAGCTGTTTTTT
D: .; length: 13; J: TRBJ1-5; size: many; V: TRBV7-8; CDR3: CASRNDPFQPQHF; DNA: TGTGCCAGCAGAAATGACCCTTTTCAGCCCCAGCATTTT
D: .; length: 16; J: TRBJ2-6; size: few; V: TRBV4-1; CDR3: CASRQGAFSGANVLTF; DNA: TGCGCCAGCAGACAAGGGGCGTTCTCTGGGGCCAACGTCCTGACTTTC
D: .; length: 12; J: TRBJ2-2; size: many; V: TRBV12-3/TRBV12-4; CDR3: CASSWDTGELFF; DNA: TGTGCCAGCAGTTGGGACACCGGGGAGCTGTTTTTT
D: .; length: 13; J: TRBJ2-5; size: many; V: TRBV28; CDR3: CASSDTSLETQYF; DNA: TGTGCCAGCAGCGATACTAGCCTGGAGACCCAGTACTTC
D: TRBD2; length: 21; J: TRBJ2-2; size: .; V: TRBV20-1; CDR3: CSAKGLGGSTSGTYETGELFF; DNA: TGCAGTGCAAAGGGGTTAGGGGGCTCGACTAGCGGGACTTACGAAACCGGGGAGCTGTTTTTT
D: .; length: 14; J: TRBJ1-6; size: many; V: TRBV12-3/TRBV12-4; CDR3: CASSFGSSNSPLHF; DNA: TGTGCCAGCAGTTTTGGAAGCAGTAATTCACCCCTCCACTTT
D: .; length: 13; J: TRBJ2-1; size: many; V: TRBV7-9; CDR3: CASSLDGGNEQFF; DNA: TGTGCCAGCAGCTTAGATGGAGGCAATGAGCAGTTCTTC
D: TRBD2; length: 15; J: TRBJ2-1; size: few; V: TRBV12-3/TRBV12-4; CDR3: CASSLRGSRGNEQFF; DNA: TGTGCCAGCAGTTTGCGCGGGAGCCGTGGGAATGAGCAGTTCTTC
D: TRBD2; length: 17; J: TRBJ2-3; size: few; V: TRBV4-1; CDR3: CASSQHLGGEGTDTQYF; DNA: TGCGCCAGCAGCCAACATTTGGGGGGGGAAGGCACAGATACGCAGTATTTT
D: .; length: 17; J: TRBJ2-4; size: .; V: TRBV2; CDR3: CASVGATPVGRKNIQYF; DNA: TGTGCCAGCGTCGGGGCTACTCCCGTCGGTAGGAAGAACATTCAGTACTTC
D: .; length: 14; J: TRBJ1-2; size: many; V: TRBV7-6; CDR3: CASSPTPDPYGYTF; DNA: TGTGCCAGCAGTCCTACCCCTGACCCCTATGGCTACACCTTC
D: .; length: 16; J: TRBJ1-2; size: few; V: TRBV7-9; CDR3: CASSLAGDGLFYGYTF; DNA: TGTGCCAGCAGCTTGGCAGGGGACGGATTATTCTATGGCTACACCTTC
D: .; length: 15; J: TRBJ2-1; size: many; V: TRBV24-1; CDR3: CATSIGLLHGDEQFF; DNA: TGTGCCACCAGTATAGGGCTCCTACATGGGGATGAGCAGTTCTTC
D: .; length: 15; J: TRBJ2-7; size: .; V: TRBV11-1; CDR3: CASSLEAQGVYEQYF; DNA: TGTGCCAGCAGCTTAGAGGCCCAGGGCGTCTACGAGCAGTACTTC
D: .; length: 13; J: TRBJ1-2; size: few; V: TRBV12-3/TRBV12-4; CDR3: CASSLDQLRGYTF; DNA: TGTGCCAGCAGTTTGGATCAGTTGCGCGGCTACACCTTC
D: .; length: 17; J: TRBJ2-1; size: many; V: TRBV14; CDR3: CASSQELGSDNYNEQFF; DNA: TGTGCCAGCAGCCAAGAGTTGGGGTCGGACAACTACAATGAGCAGTTCTTC
D: .; length: 15; J: TRBJ2-5; size: .; V: TRBV3-1; CDR3: CATSKEMGSRETQYF; DNA: TGTGCCACCAGCAAAGAGATGGGATCTCGAGAGACCCAGTACTTC
D: TRBD1; length: 17; J: TRBJ2-1; size: .; V: TRBV7-9; CDR3: CASSLGLTGVSYNEQFF; DNA: TGTGCCAGCAGCCTAGGGCTGACAGGGGTCTCCTACAATGAGCAGTTCTTC
D: .; length: 15; J: TRBJ1-4; size: .; V: TRBV6-1; CDR3: CASQRGTERNEKLFF; DNA: TGTGCCTCCCAAAGGGGCACGGAACGGAATGAAAAACTGTTTTTT
D: .; length: 16; J: TRBJ1-2; size: .; V: TRBV7-9; CDR3: CASSRSGTSFNYGYTF; DNA: TGTGCCAGCAGCCGTTCCGGGACAAGTTTTAACTATGGCTACACCTTC
D: .; length: 14; J: TRBJ2-1; size: .; V: TRBV29-1; CDR3: CSVEGSPKGNEQFF; DNA: TGCAGCGTTGAAGGTTCTCCAAAGGGCAATGAGCAGTTCTTC
D: TRBD1; length: 18; J: TRBJ2-5; size: .; V: TRBV15; CDR3: CATSSEGQGAGVVETQYF; DNA: TGTGCCACCAGCTCCGAAGGACAGGGGGCTGGAGTTGTGGAGACCCAGTACTTC
D: .; length: 16; J: TRBJ2-7; size: few; V: TRBV15; CDR3: CATSRDVGAASYEQYF; DNA: TGTGCCACCAGCAGAGATGTGGGGGCCGCCTCCTACGAGCAGTACTTC
D: .; length: 13; J: TRBJ1-6; size: many; V: TRBV20-1; CDR3: CSLARDYNSPLHF; DNA: TGCAGTCTGGCCAGGGATTATAATTCACCCCTCCACTTT
D: TRBD1; length: 14; J: TRBJ1-6; size: .; V: TRBV5-1; CDR3: CASSHRGWDSPLHF; DNA: TGCGCCAGCAGCCACAGGGGATGGGATTCACCCCTCCACTTT
D: TRBD1; length: 13; J: TRBJ1-2; size: .; V: TRBV15; CDR3: CATSRDRIYGYTF; DNA: TGTGCCACCAGCAGGGACAGGATTTATGGCTACACCTTC
D: .; length: 14; J: TRBJ1-2; size: .; V: TRBV7-2; CDR3: CASSSRGGNYGYTF; DNA: TGTGCCAGCAGCTCCCGGGGGGGCAACTATGGCTACACCTTC
D: .; length: 13; J: TRBJ1-3; size: few; V: TRBV27; CDR3: CASRPGSGNTIYF; DNA: TGTGCCAGCCGTCCAGGGAGTGGAAACACCATATATTTT
D: .; length: 14; J: TRBJ1-1; size: few; V: TRBV9; CDR3: CASSVKGVNTEAFF; DNA: TGTGCCAGCAGCGTAAAAGGGGTTAACACTGAAGCTTTCTTT
D: .; length: 14; J: TRBJ1-1; size: many; V: TRBV29-1; CDR3: CSVGTGQGNTEAFF; DNA: TGCAGCGTTGGGACGGGTCAGGGGAACACTGAAGCTTTCTTT
D: TRBD2; length: 15; J: TRBJ2-1; size: .; V: TRBV6-2/TRBV6-3; CDR3: CASSYGGGTSNEQFF; DNA: TGTGCCAGCAGTTACGGCGGGGGGACTAGTAATGAGCAGTTCTTC
D: .; length: 13; J: TRBJ1-1; size: .; V: TRBV24-1; CDR3: CATSNSMNTEAFF; DNA: TGTGCCACCAGTAACAGCATGAACACTGAAGCTTTCTTT
D: TRBD2; length: 15; J: TRBJ2-3; size: many; V: TRBV6-2/TRBV6-3; CDR3: CASSFRGLSTDTQYF; DNA: TGTGCCAGCAGTTTTAGGGGACTATCGACAGATACGCAGTATTTT
D: .; length: 10; J: TRBJ2-3; size: many; V: TRBV20-1; CDR3: CSATTDTQYF; DNA: TGCAGTGCTACCACAGATACGCAGTATTTT
D: TRBD2; length: 15; J: TRBJ2-1; size: many; V: TRBV12-3/TRBV12-4; CDR3: CASSRPSGRDNEQFF; DNA: TGTGCCAGCAGCCGCCCTAGCGGGCGCGACAATGAGCAGTTCTTC
D: TRBD1; length: 12; J: TRBJ1-1; size: many; V: TRBV20-1; CDR3: CSAAGGLTEAFF; DNA: TGCAGTGCTGCAGGGGGTTTAACTGAAGCTTTCTTT
D: .; length: 11; J: TRBJ1-2; size: few; V: TRBV24-1; CDR3: CATLGGGGYTF; DNA: TGTGCCACCCTCGGAGGCGGTGGCTACACCTTC
D: .; length: 13; J: TRBJ1-2; size: few; V: TRBV18; CDR3: CASSPPGTYGYTF; DNA: TGTGCCAGCTCACCTCCCGGGACCTATGGCTACACCTTC
D: .; length: 14; J: TRBJ1-5; size: .; V: TRBV19; CDR3: CASSIGTFNQPQHF; DNA: TGTGCCAGTAGTATAGGGACATTCAATCAGCCCCAGCATTTT
D: .; length: 13; J: TRBJ2-7; size: many; V: TRBV12-3/TRBV12-4; CDR3: CASSLGSPYEQYF; DNA: TGTGCCAGCAGTTTGGGCAGTCCCTACGAGCAGTACTTC
D: TRBD2; length: 16; J: TRBJ2-1; size: many; V: TRBV7-9; CDR3: CASSSTNMGLADEQFF; DNA: TGTGCCAGCAGCTCAACCAATATGGGACTAGCGGATGAGCAGTTCTTC